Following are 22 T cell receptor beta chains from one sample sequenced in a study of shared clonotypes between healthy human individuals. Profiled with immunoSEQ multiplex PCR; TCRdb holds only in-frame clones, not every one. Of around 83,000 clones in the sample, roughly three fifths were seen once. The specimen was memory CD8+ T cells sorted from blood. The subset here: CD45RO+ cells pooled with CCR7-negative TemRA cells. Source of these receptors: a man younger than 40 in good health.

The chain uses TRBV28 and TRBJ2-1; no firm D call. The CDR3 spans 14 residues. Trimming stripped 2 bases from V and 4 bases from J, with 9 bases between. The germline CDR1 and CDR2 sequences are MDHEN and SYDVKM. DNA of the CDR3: TGTGCCAGCAGTTTAGGTAATGAGTACAATGAGCAGTTCTTC. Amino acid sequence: CASSLGNEYNEQFF.

The CDR3 region is CASSVEATYNEQFF. CDR3 nucleotide sequence: TGTGCCAGCAGCGTAGAAGCGACCTACAATGAGCAGTTCTTC. The J gene is TRBJ2-1, the V gene TRBV9; D is ambiguous. This CDR3 contains 14 residues. CDR1 SGDLS and CDR2 YYNGEE come from the germline V gene. V was clipped by 0 bases and J by 2 bases, with 6 bases between them.

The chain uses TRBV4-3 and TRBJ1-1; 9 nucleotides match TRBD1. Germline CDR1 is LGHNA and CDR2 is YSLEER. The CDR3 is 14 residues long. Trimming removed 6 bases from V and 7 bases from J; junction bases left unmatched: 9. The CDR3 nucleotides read TGCGCCAGCAGTCAGGACAGGGGAGGAATTGAAGCTTTCTTT. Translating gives CASSQDRGGIEAFF.

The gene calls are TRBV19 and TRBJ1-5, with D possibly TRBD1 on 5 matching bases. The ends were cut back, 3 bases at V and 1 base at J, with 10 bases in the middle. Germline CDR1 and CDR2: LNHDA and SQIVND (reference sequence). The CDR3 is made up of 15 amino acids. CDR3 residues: CASSISRGSNQPQHF. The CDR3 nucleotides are TGTGCCAGTAGTATTTCTAGGGGCAGCAATCAGCCCCAGCATTTT. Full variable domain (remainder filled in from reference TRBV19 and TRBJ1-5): DGGITQSPKYLFRKEGQNVTLSCEQNLNHDAMYWYRQDPGQGLRLIYYSQIVNDFQKGDIAEGYSVSREKKESFPLTVTSAQKNPTAFYLCASSISRGSNQPQHFGDGTRLSIL.

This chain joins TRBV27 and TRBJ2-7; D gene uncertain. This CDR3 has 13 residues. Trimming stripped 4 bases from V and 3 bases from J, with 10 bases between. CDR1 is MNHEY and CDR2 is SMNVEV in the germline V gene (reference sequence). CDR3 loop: CASSSGLVYEQYF. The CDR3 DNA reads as TGTGCCAGCAGTTCTGGGTTAGTCTACGAGCAGTACTTC.

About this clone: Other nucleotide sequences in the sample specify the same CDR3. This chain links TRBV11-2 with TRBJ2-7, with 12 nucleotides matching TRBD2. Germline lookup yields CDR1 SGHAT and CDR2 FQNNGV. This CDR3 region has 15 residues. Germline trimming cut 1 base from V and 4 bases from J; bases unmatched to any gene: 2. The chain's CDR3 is CASSLGLAGVYEQYF. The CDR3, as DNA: TGTGCCAGCAGCTTAGGACTAGCGGGAGTTTACGAGCAGTACTTC.

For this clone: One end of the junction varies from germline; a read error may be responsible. The CDR3: CASSSDFSVGEQFF. The CDR3 DNA is TGCGCCAGCAGCTCCGATTTCTCCGTCGGGGAGCAGTTCTTC. V is TRBV7-9 and J is TRBJ2-1; no clear D. The length of the CDR3 is 14 residues. The germline V gene encodes CDR1 SEHNR and CDR2 FQNEAQ (reference sequence).

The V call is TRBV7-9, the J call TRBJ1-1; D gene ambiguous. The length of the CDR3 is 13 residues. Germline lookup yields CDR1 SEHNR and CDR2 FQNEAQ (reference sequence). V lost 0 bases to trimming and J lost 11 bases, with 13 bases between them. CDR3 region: CASSLAPFLSAFF. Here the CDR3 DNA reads TGTGCCAGCAGCTTAGCTCCCTTCCTGTCGGCTTTCTTT.

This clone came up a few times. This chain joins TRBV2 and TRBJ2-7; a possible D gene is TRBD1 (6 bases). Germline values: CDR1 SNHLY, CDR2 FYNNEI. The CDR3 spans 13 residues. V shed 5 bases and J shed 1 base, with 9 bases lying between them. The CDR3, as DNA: TGTGCCAGCAGTAGGACAGCTTCCTACGAGCAGTACTTC. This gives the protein CASSRTASYEQYF.

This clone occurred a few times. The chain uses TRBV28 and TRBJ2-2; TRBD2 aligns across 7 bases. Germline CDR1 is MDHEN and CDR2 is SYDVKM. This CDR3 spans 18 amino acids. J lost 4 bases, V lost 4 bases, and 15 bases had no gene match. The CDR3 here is CASSSQTSVGGSTGELFF. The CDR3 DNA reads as TGTGCCAGCAGTTCCCAAACTAGCGTGGGAGGGAGCACCGGGGAGCTGTTTTTT.

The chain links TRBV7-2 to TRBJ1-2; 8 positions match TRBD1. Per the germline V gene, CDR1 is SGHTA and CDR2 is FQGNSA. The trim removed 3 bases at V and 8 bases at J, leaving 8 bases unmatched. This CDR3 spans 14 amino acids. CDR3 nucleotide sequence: TGTGCCAGCAGCTTTCAGGGGGCGGTGAGCGGCTACACCTTC. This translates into CASSFQGAVSGYTF.

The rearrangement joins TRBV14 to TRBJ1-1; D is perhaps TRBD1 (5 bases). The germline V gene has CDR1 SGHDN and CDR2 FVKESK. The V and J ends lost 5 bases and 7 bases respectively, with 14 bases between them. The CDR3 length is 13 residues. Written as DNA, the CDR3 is TGTGCCAGCAGCACCTGGGACGGTTTTGAAGCTTTCTTT. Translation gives CASSTWDGFEAFF.

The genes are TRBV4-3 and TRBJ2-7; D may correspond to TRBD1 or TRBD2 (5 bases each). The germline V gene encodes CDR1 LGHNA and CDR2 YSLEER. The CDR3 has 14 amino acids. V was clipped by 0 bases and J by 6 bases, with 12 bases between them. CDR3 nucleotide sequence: TGCGCCAGCAGCCAAGATCTCGAGGGGCTCGAGCAGTACTTC. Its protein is CASSQDLEGLEQYF.

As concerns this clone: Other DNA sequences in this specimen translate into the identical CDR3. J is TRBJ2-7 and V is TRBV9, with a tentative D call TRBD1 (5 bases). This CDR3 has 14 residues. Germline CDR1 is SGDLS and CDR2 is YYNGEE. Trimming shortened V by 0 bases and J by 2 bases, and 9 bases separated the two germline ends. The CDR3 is CASSVGQGTYEQYF. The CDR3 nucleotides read TGTGCCAGCAGCGTAGGCCAGGGCACCTACGAGCAGTACTTC.

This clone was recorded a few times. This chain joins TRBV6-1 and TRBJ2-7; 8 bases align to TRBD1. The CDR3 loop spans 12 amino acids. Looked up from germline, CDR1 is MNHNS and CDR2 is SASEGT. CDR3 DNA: TGTGCAGCCCGGACAGGGATCTACGAGCAGTACTTC. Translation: CAARTGIYEQYF.

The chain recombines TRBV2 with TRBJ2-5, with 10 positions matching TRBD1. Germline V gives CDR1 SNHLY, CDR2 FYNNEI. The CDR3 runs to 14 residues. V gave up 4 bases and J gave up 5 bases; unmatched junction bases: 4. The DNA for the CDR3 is TGTGCCAGCAGTGCAGGGACAGGGGCCGAGACCCAGTACTTC. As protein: CASSAGTGAETQYF.

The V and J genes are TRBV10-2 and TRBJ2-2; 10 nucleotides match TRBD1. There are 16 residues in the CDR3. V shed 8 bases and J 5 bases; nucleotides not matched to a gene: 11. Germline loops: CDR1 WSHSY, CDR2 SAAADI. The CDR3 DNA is TGCGCCAGCGGGGAGCACCCGGGACAGGGGACCGGGGAGCTGTTTTTT. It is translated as CASGEHPGQGTGELFF.

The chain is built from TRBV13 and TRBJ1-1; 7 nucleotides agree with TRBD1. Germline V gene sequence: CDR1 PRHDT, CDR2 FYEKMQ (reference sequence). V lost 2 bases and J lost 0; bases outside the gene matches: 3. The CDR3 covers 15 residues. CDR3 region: CASSLRGGLNTEAFF. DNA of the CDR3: TGTGCCAGCAGCTTAAGAGGGGGCTTGAACACTGAAGCTTTCTTT.

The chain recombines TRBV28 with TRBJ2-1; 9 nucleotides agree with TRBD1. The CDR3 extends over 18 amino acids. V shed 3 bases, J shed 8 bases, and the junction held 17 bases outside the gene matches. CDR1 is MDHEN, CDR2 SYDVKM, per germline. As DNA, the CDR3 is TGTGCCAGCAGTTTTATCTTAGGGACAGGGAAAAAAGGCTATGAGCAGTTCTTC. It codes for CASSFILGTGKKGYEQFF. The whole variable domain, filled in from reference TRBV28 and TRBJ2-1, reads DVKVTQSSRYLVKRTGEKVFLECVQDMDHENMFWYRQDPGLGLRLIYFSYDVKMKEKGDIPEGYSVSREKKERFSLILESASTNQTSMYLCASSFILGTGKKGYEQFFGPGTRLTVL.

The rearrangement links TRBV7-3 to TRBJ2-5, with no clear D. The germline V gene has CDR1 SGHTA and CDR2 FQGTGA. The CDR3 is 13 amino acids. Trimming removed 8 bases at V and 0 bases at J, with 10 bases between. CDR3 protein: CASARGDQETQYF. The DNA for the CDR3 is TGTGCCAGCGCGCGTGGGGACCAAGAGACCCAGTACTTC.

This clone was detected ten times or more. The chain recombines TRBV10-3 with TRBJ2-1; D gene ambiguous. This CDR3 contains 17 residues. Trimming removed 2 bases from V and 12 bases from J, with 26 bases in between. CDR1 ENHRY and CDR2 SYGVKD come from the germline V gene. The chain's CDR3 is CAISERASGGRDQVQFF. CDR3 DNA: TGTGCCATCAGTGAGCGGGCATCCGGTGGCCGAGACCAGGTGCAGTTCTTC.

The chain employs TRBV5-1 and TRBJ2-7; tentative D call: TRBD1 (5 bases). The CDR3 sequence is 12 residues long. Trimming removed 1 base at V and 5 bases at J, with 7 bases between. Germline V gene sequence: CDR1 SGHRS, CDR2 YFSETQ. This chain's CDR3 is CASSLSGHEQYF. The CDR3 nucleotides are TGCGCCAGCAGCTTGTCAGGGCACGAGCAGTACTTC.